Following are 16 T cell receptor beta chains from one sample sequenced in a study of blood T cell repertoires in COVID-19. The repertoire was sequenced with immunoSEQ multiplex PCR; TCRdb's copy has only in-frame clones and lacks some. The data contain a few hundred thousand clones, roughly four fifths of them singletons. Sequencing input: peripheral blood. These receptors were taken from a man younger than 40 who had recovered from COVID-19.

The rearrangement joins TRBV19 to TRBJ1-3; D ambiguous. The CDR3 has 16 residues. CDR1 is LNHDA, CDR2 SQIVND, per germline (reference sequence). V lost 2 bases and J 3 bases, leaving 14 bases between the germline ends. CDR3 in DNA: TGTGCCAGTAGTATACCCTCCCTCAGGCGTGGAAACACCATATATTTT. This translates into CASSIPSLRRGNTIYF. Full variable domain (rest looked up from reference TRBV19 and TRBJ1-3): DGGITQSPKYLFRKEGQNVTLSCEQNLNHDAMYWYRQDPGQGLRLIYYSQIVNDFQKGDIAEGYSVSREKKESFPLTVTSAQKNPTAFYLCASSIPSLRRGNTIYFGEGSWLTVV.

The chain has TRBV2 and TRBJ2-1, with D maybe TRBD1 (5 bases). There are 14 residues in the CDR3. CDR1 and CDR2 from the germline V gene are SNHLY and FYNNEI. The germline V and J ends were trimmed by 6 bases and 7 bases, with 16 bases remaining between them. The CDR3 sequence is CASSPPDSINEQFF. Here the CDR3 DNA reads TGTGCCAGCAGCCCTCCCGACAGTATTAATGAGCAGTTCTTC.

The chain recombines TRBV6-6 with TRBJ2-2; weak D call: TRBD1 (6 bases). The CDR3 is 15 residues long. Germline V gene lookup returns CDR1 MNHNY and CDR2 SVGAGI (reference sequence). V lost 6 bases and J lost 0, with 11 bases in between. Here the CDR3 reads CASSPTGTNTGELFF. The CDR3 bases are TGTGCCAGCAGCCCGACAGGAACGAACACCGGGGAGCTGTTTTTT.

This clone was picked up one time. The chain is built from TRBV14 and TRBJ1-1, with unresolved D. Trimming took 6 bases from V and 1 from J, leaving 12 bases between them. From germline, CDR1 is SGHDN and CDR2 FVKESK. This CDR3 is 14 amino acids long. The CDR3 DNA reads TGTGCCAGCAGTCCCGTGGGAGGGAACACTGAAGCTTTCTTT. Translated, it gives CASSPVGGNTEAFF.

This clone appeared a single time. The V and J genes are TRBV5-4 and TRBJ2-5; 10 bases are a match to TRBD2. CDR1 SGHNT and CDR2 YYREEE come from the germline V gene (reference sequence). With V trimmed by 4 bases and J by 5 bases, 8 bases remained unmatched. This CDR3 is built from 15 residues. The CDR3 here is CASSPAGGRKETQYF. The CDR3 nucleotides read TGTGCCAGCAGCCCAGCGGGGGGGCGGAAGGAGACCCAGTACTTC.

V is TRBV5-8 and J is TRBJ2-1, with a possible D match to TRBD2 (7 bases). Germline CDR1 SGHTS, CDR2 YDEGEE. V was cut by 3 bases and J by 7 bases, with 14 bases left in between. The CDR3 totals 14 residues. DNA of the CDR3: TGTGCCAGCAGCTCCGGGGGGCCGGGTAATGAGCAGTTCTTC. Amino acids: CASSSGGPGNEQFF.

V is TRBV5-1 and J is TRBJ2-5; 7 bases line up with TRBD1. The CDR3 has 14 amino acids. Trimming removed 6 bases from V and 4 bases from J; junction bases left unmatched: 9. From germline, CDR1 is SGHRS and CDR2 YFSETQ. The CDR3 spells CASNEGAIRETQYF. The CDR3 region has the DNA TGCGCCAGCAATGAGGGGGCCATCAGAGAGACCCAGTACTTC. The full variable domain, rest sourced from reference TRBV5-1 and TRBJ2-5, is KAGVTQTPRYLIKTRGQQVTLSCSPISGHRSVSWYQQTPGQGLQFLFEYFSETQRNKGNFPGRFSGRQFSNSRSEMNVSTLELGDSALYLCASNEGAIRETQYFGPGTRLLVL.

The chain carries TRBV7-3 and TRBJ1-1; 7 nucleotides match TRBD1. The germline gives CDR1 SGHTA, CDR2 FQGTGA. The CDR3 runs 15 residues. J was trimmed by 1 base and V by 6 bases; bases with no gene match: 8. The CDR3 protein is CASRSTGHSNTEAFF. For the CDR3, the DNA is TGTGCCAGCAGATCGACAGGGCATTCGAACACTGAAGCTTTCTTT.

On this clone: Other DNA sequences from this sample encode an identical CDR3 as well. CDR3: CASSLAGETQYF. The CDR3 bases are TGTGCCAGCAGCTTGGCGGGGGAGACCCAGTACTTC. The genes are TRBV3-1 (or the pseudogene TRBV3-2) and TRBJ2-5; D possibly corresponds to TRBD2 (6 bases). V lost 5 bases and J 5 bases, leaving 9 bases between the germline ends. The CDR3 sequence is 12 residues long. Germline V CDR1 and CDR2: LGHDT, YNNKEL (reference sequence).

V is TRBV5-4 and J is TRBJ1-2; D unclear. The CDR3 spans 16 residues. V was shortened by 4 bases and J by 0 bases, with 16 bases between the two germline ends. Germline V lookup: CDR1 SGHNT, CDR2 YYREEE (reference sequence). The CDR3 nucleotides read TGTGCCAGCAGCGCCCCTGCGCGAGAAGCTAACTATGGCTACACCTTC. Translating it yields CASSAPAREANYGYTF.

There are many counts of this clone. The chain links TRBV10-2 to TRBJ2-1; TRBD2 aligns across 9 bases. The CDR3 sequence is 16 residues long. J lost 4 bases, V lost 7 bases, and 11 bases had no gene match. Germline V gene sequence: CDR1 WSHSY, CDR2 SAAADI. CDR3 nucleotides: TGCGCCAGCACCGGGACTAGCCCTCCTTATTACAATGAGCAGTTCTTC. Protein: CASTGTSPPYYNEQFF.

This clone was observed a single time. The chain has TRBV5-1 and TRBJ2-5; TRBD2 aligns across 16 bases. This CDR3 is 17 amino acids long. V dropped 4 bases and J dropped 4; count of bases not matched to a gene: 7. CDR1 SGHRS and CDR2 YFSETQ come from the germline V gene. The CDR3 coding sequence is TGCGCCAGCAGCAGGACCGGGACTAGCGGGGGGGTAGAGACCCAGTACTTC. It translates to CASSRTGTSGGVETQYF. Full variable domain (missing parts from reference TRBV5-1 and TRBJ2-5): KAGVTQTPRYLIKTRGQQVTLSCSPISGHRSVSWYQQTPGQGLQFLFEYFSETQRNKGNFPGRFSGRQFSNSRSEMNVSTLELGDSALYLCASSRTGTSGGVETQYFGPGTRLLVL.

The rearrangement joins TRBV6-1 to TRBJ2-1; 10 positions match TRBD2. Per the germline V gene, CDR1 is MNHNS and CDR2 is SASEGT. There are 16 residues in the CDR3. With 0 bases clipped from V and 3 bases from J, the junction kept 2 bases outside the gene matches. This chain's CDR3 is CASSEASGGLYNEQFF. The CDR3 coding sequence is TGTGCCAGCAGTGAAGCTAGCGGGGGGCTCTACAATGAGCAGTTCTTC.

V gene TRBV18 combines with J gene TRBJ2-1; TRBD1 matches 9 bases. This CDR3 has 13 residues. The V gene's germline CDR1 is KGHSH and CDR2 LQKENI. Trimming at V came to 6 bases and at J to 15 bases, leaving 12 bases not matched to a gene. CDR3 nucleotide sequence: TGTGCCAGCTCCCAATTACAGGGGGCAATAGGGTTCTTC. Residues: CASSQLQGAIGFF.

This clone was seen once. J is TRBJ1-5 and V is TRBV6-5; tentatively, D is TRBD1 (6 bases). CDR3 length: 14 amino acids. V lost 3 bases, J lost 7 bases, and 13 bases lay in between. CDR1 MNHEY and CDR2 SVGAGI come from the germline V gene. The CDR3 sequence is CASSYTRGAQPQHF. The DNA of the CDR3 is TGTGCCAGCAGTTATACCAGGGGAGCCCAGCCCCAGCATTTT.

The J gene is TRBJ1-5, the V gene TRBV28, with 8 bases lining up with TRBD1. CDR1 is MDHEN, CDR2 SYDVKM, per germline. This CDR3 comprises 15 residues. The ends lost 8 bases at V and 3 bases at J; junction bases unmatched: 9. The CDR3 reads CASWPLTGANQPQHF. The CDR3 nucleotides read TGTGCCAGCTGGCCTCTGACAGGGGCCAATCAGCCCCAGCATTTT.